The 4 T cell receptor beta chains listed next were all sequenced from one sample in a study of shared T cell receptors in the human thymus. TCRdb keeps only in-frame clones here, not all; method: immunoSEQ multiplex PCR. The sample has roughly 700,000 clones; around 87% are singletons. Separately, the same data were catalogued under a study of human thymus T cells.

The material sequenced was thymocytes. These receptors came from a boy younger than two with a congenital heart defect.

The V gene is TRBV4-3, the J gene TRBJ2-1; the D is unclear. Germline V gene data show CDR1 as LGHNA and CDR2 as YSLEER. The CDR3 extends over 16 amino acids. Trimming cost V 1 base and J 5 bases, with 15 bases left between them. The CDR3 spells CASSQGDIEGDNEQFF. In nucleotides, the CDR3 is TGCGCCAGCAGCCAAGGAGATATTGAAGGAGACAATGAGCAGTTCTTC.

CDR3 nucleotide sequence: TGTGCCAGCAGCTTAGTACGGTTGAACACTGAAGCTTTCTTT. Translation: CASSLVRLNTEAFF. V is TRBV7-8 and J is TRBJ1-1; no clear D. V was trimmed by 1 base and J by 0 bases, leaving 6 bases between them. This CDR3 contains 14 residues. Germline lookup yields CDR1 SGHVS and CDR2 FQNEAQ.

The genes are TRBV5-6 and TRBJ2-2, with TRBD2 matching 12 bases. The V gene end was trimmed by 2 bases and the J gene end by 3 bases; junction bases not matched to a gene: 8. Germline V gene lookup returns CDR1 SGHDT and CDR2 YYEEEE. The CDR3 is made up of 18 amino acids. The CDR3 sequence is CASSLRLAGGPDTGELFF. CDR3 in DNA: TGTGCCAGCAGCTTAAGGCTAGCGGGAGGGCCGGACACCGGGGAGCTGTTTTTT.

This chain uses TRBV15 with TRBJ1-2; D is unresolved. Germline-derived CDR1 and CDR2 are LNHNV and YYDKDF (reference sequence). The CDR3 spans 13 residues. Trimming removed 3 bases from V and 8 bases from J, with 13 bases in between. CDR3 amino acids: CATSSPPSAGYTF. CDR3 bases: TGTGCCACCAGCAGTCCACCTAGCGCCGGCTACACCTTC.